This T cell receptor beta chain was recovered during a study of OX40 agonist ivuxolimab in advanced cancers. Study-level background: Patients' therapy was ivuxolimab, an antibody that acts as an agonist of OX40 (CD134).

Clones were sequenced by immunoSEQ multiplex PCR, and TCRdb holds only the in-frame ones, with some missing. The sample yields tens of thousands of clones, roughly 91% seen once. Unmatched junction bases numbered 8, after V lost 4 bases and J lost 6 bases. The CDR3 sequence is 16 residues long. The germline CDR1 and CDR2 sequences are LNHDA and SQIVND (reference sequence). The chain has TRBV19 and TRBJ2-3; 12 nucleotides line up with TRBD1. This receptor was identified in an adult with an advanced solid tumor such as melanoma, head and neck, liver or kidney cancer. The sequenced sample was CD4+ or CD8+ T cells sorted from blood, obtained in a trial of the OX40 agonist ivuxolimab. The CDR3 loop reads CASSSWDRGRWDTQYF. CDR3 sequence (DNA): TGTGCCAGTAGTAGTTGGGACAGGGGGCGTTGGGATACGCAGTATTTT.